This T cell receptor beta chain appears in the sequencing data of a study of blood T cell repertoires in COVID-19. Authors' data handling: Reference gene primer amplification gave nucleated cell count estimates. Repertoires were generated with immunoSEQ multiplex PCR, while TCRdb's copy carries only in-frame clones and drops some. The V and J calls and clone size come from that table; D and trimming were worked out from the DNA. The table records around 260,000 clones, approximately 89% of them present only once. This receptor was taken from a woman aged 25 to 39 with COVID-19, enrolled during active disease. Sequenced: peripheral blood.

The CDR3 loop is CASRSGTENTEAFF. The CDR3 bases are TGTGCCAGCAGGTCCGGGACAGAGAACACTGAAGCTTTCTTT. V usage is TRBV11-2 and J usage is TRBJ1-1; 7 bases are shared with TRBD1. The CDR3 has 14 residues. Trimming cost V 6 bases and J 1 base; bases outside gene matches: 5. Germline CDR1 SGHAT, CDR2 FQNNGV.